A single sample gave rise to the 10 T cell receptor beta chains below, sequenced in a study of blood T cell repertoires in COVID-19. Data came from immunoSEQ multiplex PCR; TCRdb stores just in-frame clones and leaves some out. The sample includes roughly 670,000 clones, about 90% of them seen just once. The sequenced material came from peripheral blood. Source of these receptors: a woman under 30 with acute or convalescent COVID-19.

The chain joins TRBV10-1 to TRBJ2-2, with D tentatively TRBD1 (6 bases). The CDR3 runs to 15 residues. Germline V gene lookup returns CDR1 WNHNN and CDR2 SYGVQD (reference sequence). Trimming removed 6 bases at V and 3 bases at J, with 14 bases between. The CDR3 sequence: CASSIDRWDTGELFF. CDR3 coding DNA: TGCGCCAGCAGCATAGACAGGTGGGACACCGGGGAGCTGTTTTTT.

V gene TRBV5-1 combines with J gene TRBJ1-2; TRBD1 might be the D (5 bases). V gave up 0 bases and J gave up 8 bases, with 11 bases separating them. Per germline, CDR1 SGHRS and CDR2 YFSETQ. This CDR3 comprises 13 residues. CDR3: CASSLEQGQGYTF. CDR3 in DNA: TGCGCCAGCAGCTTGGAGCAGGGCCAAGGCTACACCTTC.

This chain connects TRBV5-6 to TRBJ1-4; the D gene is possibly TRBD1 (6 bases). Trimming left V 3 bases short and J 6 bases short, with 15 bases between. Germline CDR1 is SGHDT and CDR2 is YYEEEE. The length of the CDR3 is 15 residues. CDR3 amino acids: CASSSLGQGYEKLFF. CDR3 DNA: TGTGCCAGCAGCTCTTTGGGGCAGGGGTATGAAAAACTGTTTTTT. The whole variable domain, remainder taken from reference TRBV5-6 and TRBJ1-4, is DAGVTQSPTHLIKTRGQQVTLRCSPKSGHDTVSWYQQALGQGPQFIFQYYEEEERQRGNFPDRFSGHQFPNYSSELNVNALLLGDSALYLCASSSLGQGYEKLFFGSGTQLSVL.

The gene calls are TRBV15 and TRBJ2-7; 9 nucleotides align to TRBD1. The germline CDR1 and CDR2 sequences are LNHNV and YYDKDF (reference sequence). J gave up 4 bases and V 3 bases, and 4 bases lay outside the gene matches. The CDR3 length is 14 residues. The CDR3 nucleotides read TGTGCCACCAGCAGCAGGACAGGGGAGTACGAGCAGTACTTC. Residues: CATSSRTGEYEQYF.

V is TRBV4-3 and J is TRBJ2-3, with D possibly TRBD2 on 7 matching bases. Germline CDR1 reads LGHNA; CDR2 reads YSLEER. The CDR3 is made up of 14 amino acids. V lost 7 bases to trimming and J lost 0 bases, with 11 bases between them. The CDR3 reads CASKGDYSTDTQYF. DNA of the CDR3: TGCGCCAGCAAGGGGGACTATAGCACAGATACGCAGTATTTT.

The chain has TRBV28 and TRBJ1-2; TRBD1 might be the D (5 bases). CDR1 and CDR2 from the germline V gene are MDHEN and SYDVKM. The V end lost 5 bases, the J end lost 4 bases, and 17 bases lay between the germline ends. The CDR3 extends over 15 amino acids. The CDR3 nucleotides read TGTGCCAGCAGTCAACGGCAGGGAGGTATCTATGGCTACACCTTC. Encoded protein: CASSQRQGGIYGYTF.

This clone showed up just a few times. The CDR3 is CASSESWRAVYGYTF. DNA of the CDR3: TGTGCCAGCAGTGAATCTTGGAGGGCCGTCTATGGCTACACCTTC. This rearrangement joins TRBV6-1 to TRBJ1-2; unclear D gene. Germline CDR1 and CDR2: MNHNS and SASEGT. The V end was cut by 2 bases, the J end by 4 bases, with 14 bases between. CDR3 size: 15 residues.

This chain links TRBV4-1 with TRBJ1-5; perhaps TRBD1 as D (6 bases). V dropped 1 base and J dropped 7 bases, with 14 bases sitting between them. The CDR3 is 15 residues long. CDR1 is MGHRA and CDR2 is YSYEKL in the germline V gene. The CDR3 DNA follows: TGCGCCAGCAGCCAAGCAGGGGTGGGTGACCAGCCCCAGCATTTT. Protein: CASSQAGVGDQPQHF.

The chain has TRBV7-9 and TRBJ1-3; D ambiguous. This CDR3 has 17 amino acids. CDR1 is SEHNR, CDR2 FQNEAQ, per germline (reference sequence). The germline V and J ends were trimmed by 7 bases and 0 bases, with 19 bases remaining between them. Here the CDR3 DNA reads TGTGCCAGCATCCAACCCCCGGGGAGGACCTCTGGAAACACCATATATTTT. Encoded protein: CASIQPPGRTSGNTIYF.

The genes are TRBV5-8 and TRBJ1-5; 9 bases are a match to TRBD1. The V segment lost 2 bases and the J segment 5 bases; nucleotides outside the gene matches: 14. Germline V gene lookup returns CDR1 SGHTS and CDR2 YDEGEE. CDR3 length equals 18 residues. CDR3 sequence reads: CASSFLFGQGTRDQPQHF. The CDR3 DNA follows: TGTGCCAGCAGCTTTTTGTTTGGACAGGGGACAAGGGATCAGCCCCAGCATTTT.